This T cell receptor (beta chain) originates from a study of T-cell reconstitution after alpha-beta-depleted transplantation in children. General study findings and limits: It was surviving recipient T cells and thymic progenitors that gave some patients high TCRbeta diversity at day 60. Diversity and T-cell counts at one year after transplant derived mostly from new T cells. Reportedly, alpha-beta T cells present about two months post-transplant originated from several hundred expanded clones of graft origin.

Unique molecular identifiers were used to barcode this TCRbeta library. TCRdb re-called the PCR reads through MiXCR, storing one row per CDR3 protein. The table includes 750,000 to 950,000 distinct CDR3 sequences, about 16% detected once. The length of the CDR3 is 14 residues. Germline V gene sequence: CDR1 MDHEN, CDR2 SYDVKM. Losses at the gene ends were 7 bases for V and 4 bases for J; bases not matched to a gene: 8. This clonotype was seen at least ten times. Its target is not known. J is TRBJ2-7 and V is TRBV28; the match to TRBD1 covers 9 bases. The starting material was PBMCs, mostly from graft donor cells, obtained 360 days after TCRalphabeta/CD19-depleted stem cell transplant. This receptor was obtained from a male patient under 18 who had a stem cell transplant for acute lymphoblastic leukemia, so the T cells may come from the graft donor. The CDR3 bases are TGTGCCAGCACTAGTCACAGGGGGCTATACGAGCAGTACTTC. Its protein is CASTSHRGLYEQYF.